The rows below give T cell receptor beta chains drawn from one sample of a study of CXCR3-negative and CXCR3-positive naive CD8 T cells. TCRdb reanalyzed the 5' RACE reads and collapses them to one entry per CDR3 protein, without DNA. The table lists approximately 89,000 distinct CDR3 sequences, with almost 0.55% in the top ten. Source material: naive CXCR3+ CD8+ T cells from blood. These receptors were taken from a human donor in good health. Some clones in this sample may be carry-over from other donors' samples. CDR3s include the opening cysteine and the closing phenylalanine or tryptophan. Fields, in order: V gene, J gene, CDR3 protein.

TRBV12-3/TRBV12-4	TRBJ2-7	CASSFLTYEQYF
TRBV12-3/TRBV12-4	TRBJ2-1	CTSSLKGQGSYNEQFF
TRBV20-1	TRBJ2-1	CSARGLFSEYNEQFF
TRBV29-1	TRBJ2-1	CSFRGLGNEQFF
TRBV5-5	TRBJ2-2	CASSLVSAGELFF
TRBV29-1	TRBJ2-1	CSVLGYSYNEQFF
TRBV7-9	TRBJ2-7	CASSPSSPAGGQNEQYF
TRBV5-5	TRBJ1-3	CASSLWGSGNTIYF
TRBV5-1	TRBJ2-1	CASSLLGADPYNEQFF
TRBV30	TRBJ2-1	CAWSVANEQFF